These 9 T cell receptor beta chains were all obtained from the same sample, sequenced in a study of blood T cells in healthy people across ages (dated by TCRdb to about 2015). Libraries were made using 5' RACE. Sequencing took place on an Illumina HiSeq 2500. A second PCR of about 6 to 11 cycles was performed with a sample-barcoded 5' primer and a J-beta primer mix. Clones were called with MiXCR by TCRdb after fastp trimmed the public reads at Q25, and only in-frame beta chains were retained. Rows merge per CDR3 protein into single entries with the most common DNA and genes. The sample table shows 1.5 million to 2 million distinct CDR3 sequences, and around half are seen once. Clones ranked in the top ten supply approximately 2% of the sample. Sequencing input: blood. These receptors were obtained from a woman aged 40 to 49 in good health.

CDR3 amino acids: CASSLSSGGAGTQYF. The CDR3 nucleotides read TGTGCCAGCAGTTTATCTAGCGGGGGGGCCGGTACGCAGTATTTT. The V call is TRBV28, the J call TRBJ2-3; 12 bases fit TRBD2. CDR1 is MDHEN, CDR2 SYDVKM, per germline. This CDR3 has 15 residues. Trimming at V came to 1 base and at J to 8 bases, leaving 4 bases not matched to a gene.

The CDR3 sequence: CASSQESLSGPSSYNEQFF. The CDR3, as DNA: TGCGCCAGCAGCCAAGAAAGCCTTAGCGGACCGAGCTCCTACAATGAGCAGTTCTTC. The rearrangement joins TRBV4-3 to TRBJ2-1, with D perhaps TRBD2 (6 bases). Germline values: CDR1 LGHNA, CDR2 YSLEER. The CDR3 has 19 amino acids. Trimming pared 0 bases from V and 0 bases from J, leaving 18 bases between.

This sequence joins TRBV5-6 and TRBJ2-7, with 8 bases lining up with TRBD1. The end of the DNA fits TRBJ2-5 better, so the J call may be wrong. Per germline, CDR1 SGHDT and CDR2 YYEEEE. This CDR3 is 15 amino acids long. In DNA form, the CDR3 reads TGTGCCAGCAGCCATGGACAGGGCGTTAGAAAGACCCAGTACTTC. It is translated as CASSHGQGVRKTQYF.

The V call is TRBV4-2, the J call TRBJ2-1, with 10 bases aligning to TRBD1. V trimming: 3 bases; J trimming: 8 bases; junction bases outside the gene matches: 7. Germline V gene lookup returns CDR1 LGHNA and CDR2 YNFKEQ. This CDR3 comprises 15 residues. The CDR3 reads CASSQNGQGGDEQFF. The CDR3 DNA reads as TGTGCCAGCAGCCAGAATGGACAGGGGGGCGATGAGCAGTTCTTC.

The chain joins TRBV23-1 to TRBJ2-1; D possibly matches TRBD1 or TRBD2 (5 bases each). TRBV23-1 is classed as an ORF, of uncertain function. The CDR3 length is 19 residues. Trimming removed 0 bases from V and 3 bases from J, with 21 bases in between. CDR3 DNA sequence: TGCGCCAGCAGTCAATCGGTTTCTGGGACGCAGATCATCTACAATGAGCAGTTCTTC. This gives the protein CASSQSVSGTQIIYNEQFF.

The table lists this clonotype with a few counts. The rearrangement joins TRBV20-1 to TRBJ2-1, with 13 positions matching TRBD2. With 6 bases clipped from V and 8 bases from J, the junction kept 10 bases outside the gene matches. The CDR3 has 15 residues. CDR1 and CDR2 (germline): DFQATT, SNEGSKA (reference sequence). The CDR3 bases are TGCAGTGCACGAGGGGGGACTAGCGGGGTTCATGAGCAGTTCTTC. Protein sequence: CSARGGTSGVHEQFF.

The chain recombines TRBV7-2 with TRBJ2-5; 7 bases fit TRBD1. Germline V gives CDR1 SGHTA, CDR2 FQGNSA. V was pared by 3 bases and J by 4 bases, with 11 bases of the junction left unmatched. This CDR3 spans 16 amino acids. Written as DNA, the CDR3 is TGTGCCAGCAGCTTTGGAGCTGCGAGGGGGCTAGAGACCCAGTACTTC. It codes for CASSFGAARGLETQYF.

This clonotype was picked up a small number of times. The V and J genes are TRBV20-1 and TRBJ1-2, with 7 nucleotides matching TRBD1. Trimming removed 1 base from V and 1 base from J; junction bases left unmatched: 6. This CDR3 comprises 15 residues. The germline V gene encodes CDR1 DFQATT and CDR2 SNEGSKA (reference sequence). The CDR3 region has the DNA TGCAGTGCTAGAGGGGGACAGACAAATAACTATGGCTACACCTTC. Translating gives CSARGGQTNNYGYTF.

The chain couples TRBV5-1 to TRBJ2-2; 8 positions match TRBD1. Germline lookup yields CDR1 SGHRS and CDR2 YFSETQ. The CDR3 is made up of 15 amino acids. The trim removed 4 bases at V and 3 bases at J, leaving 5 bases unmatched. CDR3 bases: TGCGCCAGCAGCACTGGACAGGGAGACACCGGGGAGCTGTTTTTT. Its protein product is CASSTGQGDTGELFF.